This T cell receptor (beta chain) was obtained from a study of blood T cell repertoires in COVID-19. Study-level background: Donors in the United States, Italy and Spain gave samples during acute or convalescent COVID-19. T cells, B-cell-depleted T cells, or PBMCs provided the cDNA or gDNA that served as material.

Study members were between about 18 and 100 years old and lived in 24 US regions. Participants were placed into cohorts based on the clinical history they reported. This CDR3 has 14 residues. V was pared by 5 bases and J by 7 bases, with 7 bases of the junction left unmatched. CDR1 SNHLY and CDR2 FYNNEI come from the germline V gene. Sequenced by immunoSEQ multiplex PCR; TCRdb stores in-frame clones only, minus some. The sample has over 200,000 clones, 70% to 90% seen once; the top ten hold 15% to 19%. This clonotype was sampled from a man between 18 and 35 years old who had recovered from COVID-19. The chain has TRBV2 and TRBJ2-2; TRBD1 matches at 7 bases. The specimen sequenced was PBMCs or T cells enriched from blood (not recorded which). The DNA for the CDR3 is TGTGCCAGCAGTATCCAGGGGGTGATCGGGGAGCTGTTTTTT. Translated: CASSIQGVIGELFF.